The entry below describes one TCR beta chain. The PCR contained 60 Vbeta and 13 Jbeta primers. Using immunoSEQ multiplex PCR, the repertoire was profiled, and TCRdb retains in-frame clones only, with some absent. The repertoire includes nearly 110,000 clones, about 70% of them detected once, and about 0.84% sits in the top ten. This sample is drawn from a study of cytomegalovirus exposure and HLA in healthy donors. The germline gives CDR1 SGDLS, CDR2 YYNGEE. CDR3 size: 15 residues. V was cut by 0 bases and J by 4 bases, with 11 bases left in between. Source material: PBMCs. The chain has TRBV9 and TRBJ1-3; D call uncertain. The sequence was obtained from a boy younger than 18 in good health and CMV-seronegative. Here the CDR3 reads CASSVGVSLGNTIYF. CDR3 sequence (DNA): TGTGCCAGCAGCGTAGGAGTAAGTCTGGGAAACACCATATATTTT.